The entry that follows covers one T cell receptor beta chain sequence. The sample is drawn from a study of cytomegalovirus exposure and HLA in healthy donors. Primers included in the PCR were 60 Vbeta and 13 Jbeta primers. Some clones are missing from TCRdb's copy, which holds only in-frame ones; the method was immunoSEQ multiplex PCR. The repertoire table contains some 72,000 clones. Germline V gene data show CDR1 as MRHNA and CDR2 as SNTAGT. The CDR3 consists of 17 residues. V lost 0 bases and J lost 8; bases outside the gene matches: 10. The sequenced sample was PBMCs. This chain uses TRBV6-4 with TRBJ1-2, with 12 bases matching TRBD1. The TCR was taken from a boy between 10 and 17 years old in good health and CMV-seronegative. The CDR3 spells CASSDSRGQGAFRGYTF. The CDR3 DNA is TGTGCCAGCAGTGACTCGCGGGGACAGGGGGCGTTTAGGGGCTACACCTTC.